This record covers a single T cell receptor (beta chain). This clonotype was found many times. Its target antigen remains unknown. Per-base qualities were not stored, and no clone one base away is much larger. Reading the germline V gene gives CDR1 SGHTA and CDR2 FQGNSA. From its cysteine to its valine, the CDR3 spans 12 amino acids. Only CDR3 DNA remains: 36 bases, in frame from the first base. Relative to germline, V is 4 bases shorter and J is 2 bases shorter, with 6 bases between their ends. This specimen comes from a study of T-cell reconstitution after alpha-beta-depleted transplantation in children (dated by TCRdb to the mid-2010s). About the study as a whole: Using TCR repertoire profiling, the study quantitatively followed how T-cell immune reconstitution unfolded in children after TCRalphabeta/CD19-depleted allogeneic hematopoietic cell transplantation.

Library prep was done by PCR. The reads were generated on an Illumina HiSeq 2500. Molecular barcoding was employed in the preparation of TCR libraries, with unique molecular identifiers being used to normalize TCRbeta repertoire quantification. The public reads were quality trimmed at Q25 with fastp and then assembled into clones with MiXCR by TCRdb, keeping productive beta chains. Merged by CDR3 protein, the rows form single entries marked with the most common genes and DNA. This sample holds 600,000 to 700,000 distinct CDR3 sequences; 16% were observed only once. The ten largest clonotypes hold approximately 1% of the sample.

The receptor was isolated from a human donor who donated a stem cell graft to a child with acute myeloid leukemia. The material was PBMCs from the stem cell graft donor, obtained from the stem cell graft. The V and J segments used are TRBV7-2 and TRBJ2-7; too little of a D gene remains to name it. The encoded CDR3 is CASSSQTYEQYV. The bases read TGTGCCAGCAGCTCCCAGACCTACGAGCAGTACGTC.